These 2 T cell receptor beta chains share one sample of origin, sequenced in a study of vaccination effects on CD4 cells after COVID-19 (dated by TCRdb to the early 2020s). Library preparation was by the immunoSEQ multiplex PCR assay. TCRdb stores this immuneACCESS table with in-frame sequences only. Part of the clones is absent; in the studies checked, under half of the shortfall reflects unresolved V genes, and no reason is known for the rest. This sample is represented by around 44,000 clones; about 80% of them were singletons. Together, the top ten hold roughly 3.5% of the sample. After more than nine days of culture, CD4+ T cells were isolated with the EasySep CD4+ T cell isolation kit. PCR-confirmed SARS-CoV-2 infection had occurred in convalescent patients between March and December 2020, before the Alpha, Beta and Delta variants emerged in the United States. Each participant got two doses of an mRNA SARS-CoV-2 vaccine, either BNT162b2 or mRNA-1273.

These receptors are not linked to any known antigen. The source was CD4+ T cells from PBMCs cultured without peptide, collected after COVID-19 vaccination. The receptors were sampled from a human donor who had a prior SARS-CoV-2 infection.

The gene calls are TRBV12-3 or TRBV12-4 and TRBJ1-2; D call uncertain. This CDR3 comprises 13 residues. V lost 7 bases and J 4 bases, leaving 13 bases between the germline ends. The CDR3 loop reads CASTHSNGYGYTF. The CDR3, as DNA: TGTGCCAGCACCCATTCTAACGGCTATGGCTACACCTTC.

This sequence joins TRBV4-1 and TRBJ2-4; D is unclear. Trimming stripped 1 base from V and 0 bases from J, with 10 bases between. This CDR3 has 16 amino acids. In germline, CDR1 is MGHRA, CDR2 YSYEKL. The CDR3 nucleotides are TGCGCCAGCAGCCAAGTGCCCCGAATAGCCAAAAACATTCAGTACTTC. Protein product: CASSQVPRIAKNIQYF.